The following is a T cell receptor (beta chain) sequence with its context. In its sample, this clone was seen a few times. The antigen it binds to is not known. Base qualities are not recorded, but no much larger clone differs from it by a single base. The CDR3 starts with the cysteine, ends with the phenylalanine, and has 15 residues. CDR3 DNA only is kept here, 45 bases in frame from base 1. V is pruned by 0 bases and J by 4 bases, leaving 4 bases of the junction without a gene match. CDR1 and CDR2 (MNHEY, SMNVEV) derive from the germline V gene (reference sequence). Whole blood was collected in K2EDTA tubes by collaborating institutions according to the institutions' own protocols. For TCRbeta analysis, collaborators shipped samples in one of three forms: frozen whole blood, isolated PBMCs, or DNA extracted from either of those sample types. The immunoSEQ Assay, a bias-controlled multiplex PCR, was used to amplify TCRbeta CDR3 regions from genomic DNA. For the original study's pipeline: The number of nucleated cells in each sample was estimated by amplification of reference gene primers within the assay. To quantify the absolute abundance of each unique TCRbeta CDR3 rearrangement, sequence reads were collapsed and filtered. For each sample, productive Simpson clonality was calculated by taking the square root of Simpson's diversity index across productive rearrangements. Entries here come from immuneACCESS through TCRdb and include only in-frame sequences with V and J called. Some clones fail to appear in such tables; in the studies checked, an unresolved V gene covers under half of the shortfall, and the cause of the remainder is unknown. Clonal size and the V and J genes are those of that table, whereas D and trimming came from the DNA. Here the sample has 80,000 or so clones; about 89% occur a single time. The ten biggest clones cover around 1.9% of the sample.

The record originates from a study of blood T cell repertoires in COVID-19 (dated by TCRdb to about 2020). About the investigation overall: The collaborator samples originated in the United States, Italy and Spain and spanned the acute and convalescent phases of COVID-19. Where available, HLA class I and class II types were taken from metadata supplied by the sample provider and were not determined by assay-based typing. The dataset comprised deeply sampled blood TCRbeta repertoires from subjects exposed to, actively infected with, or recovered from COVID-19. The repertoires were released in a freely available public database intended as a resource for research on the immune response to SARS-CoV-2. The material from the prospective study consisted of cDNA or gDNA derived from T cells, B-cell-depleted T cells, or PBMCs. The samples were drawn from two sources: the first 160 participants of the ongoing ImmuneRACE study, and 1,254 subjects contributed by 6 global collaborators. The sample metadata nearly always contained a de-identified subject ID, COVID-19 status, age in years and sex.

The investigation overall reported the following: The amount of clinical and demographic metadata varied by source and participant and was provided uncurated.

The chain is encoded by TRBV27 joined to TRBJ2-3, and 7 junctional nucleotides match TRBD2. Specimen: peripheral blood. The TCR comes from a woman aged 55 to 70 with acute or convalescent COVID-19. CDR3 protein: CASSLSTGGADTQYF. In nucleotides, the sequence is TGTGCCAGCAGTTTATCCACGGGGGGTGCAGATACGCAGTATTTT.